This T cell receptor (beta chain) is from a study of blood T cell repertoires in COVID-19. Study-wide background: COVID-19 samples collected from the United States, Italy and Spain covered acute and convalescent phases. PBMCs, B-cell-depleted T cells, or T cells provided the cDNA or gDNA that made up the material.

Germline CDR1 and CDR2: LGHDT and YNNKEL (reference sequence). CDR3 length: 15 residues. J lost 4 bases, V lost 5 bases, and 5 bases had no gene match. In the original analysis: Amplified reference gene primers provided the basis for estimating nucleated cell counts. The data were produced by immunoSEQ multiplex PCR, yet TCRdb's version contains in-frame clones alone and is incomplete. V and J calls and clone size are those listed in that table; D and trimming were worked out from the DNA. The sample consists of about 170,000 clones, roughly 84% of them appearing once. The source is an older man with active or convalescent COVID-19. Sample: peripheral blood. J is TRBJ2-2 and V is TRBV3-1 (or the pseudogene TRBV3-2); TRBD2 agrees at 9 bases. The CDR3 sequence is CASSERLAVTGELFF. The CDR3 region has the DNA TGTGCCAGCAGCGAAAGACTAGCGGTCACCGGGGAGCTGTTTTTT.